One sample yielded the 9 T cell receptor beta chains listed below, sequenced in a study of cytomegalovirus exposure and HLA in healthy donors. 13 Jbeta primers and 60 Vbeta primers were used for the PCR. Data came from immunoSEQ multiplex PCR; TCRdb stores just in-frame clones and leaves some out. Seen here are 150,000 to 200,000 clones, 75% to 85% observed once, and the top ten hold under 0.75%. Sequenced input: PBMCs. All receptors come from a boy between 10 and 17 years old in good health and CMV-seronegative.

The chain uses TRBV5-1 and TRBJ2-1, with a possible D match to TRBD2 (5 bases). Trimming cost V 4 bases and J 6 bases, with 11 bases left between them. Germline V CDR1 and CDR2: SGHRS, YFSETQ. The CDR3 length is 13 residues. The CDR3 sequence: CASSETGVNEQFF. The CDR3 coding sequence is TGCGCCAGCAGCGAGACCGGGGTCAATGAGCAGTTCTTC.

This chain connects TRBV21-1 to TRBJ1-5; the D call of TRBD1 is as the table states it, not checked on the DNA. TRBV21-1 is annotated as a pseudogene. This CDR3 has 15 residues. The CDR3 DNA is TGTGCCGGCTCAACAGGGGTTGCGAGCAATCAGCCCCAGCATTTT. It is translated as CAGSTGVASNQPQHF.

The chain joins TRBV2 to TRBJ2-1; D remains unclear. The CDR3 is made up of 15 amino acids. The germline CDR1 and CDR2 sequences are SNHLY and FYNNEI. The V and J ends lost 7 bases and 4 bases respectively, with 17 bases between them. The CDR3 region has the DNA TGTGCCAGCAAACCCACAGTACCCTCGTACAATGAGCAGTTCTTC. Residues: CASKPTVPSYNEQFF.

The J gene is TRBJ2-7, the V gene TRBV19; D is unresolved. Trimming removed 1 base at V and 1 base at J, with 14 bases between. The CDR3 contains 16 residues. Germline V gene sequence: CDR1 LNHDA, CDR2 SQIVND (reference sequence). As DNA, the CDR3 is TGTGCCAGTAGTATAGCTGGCAGTTTATCTTCCTACGAGCAGTACTTC. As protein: CASSIAGSLSSYEQYF.

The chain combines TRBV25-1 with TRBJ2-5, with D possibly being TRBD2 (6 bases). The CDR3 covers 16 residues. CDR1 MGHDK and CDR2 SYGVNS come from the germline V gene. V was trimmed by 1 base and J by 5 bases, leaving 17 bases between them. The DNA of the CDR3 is TGTGCCAGCAGTGAATGGGACTGGCCCCGGGTGGAGACCCAGTACTTC. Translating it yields CASSEWDWPRVETQYF. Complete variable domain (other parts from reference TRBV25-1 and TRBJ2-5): EADIYQTPRYLVIGTGKKITLECSQTMGHDKMYWYQQDPGMELHLIHYSYGVNSTEKGDLSSESTVSRIRTEHFPLTLESARPSHTSQYLCASSEWDWPRVETQYFGPGTRLLVL.

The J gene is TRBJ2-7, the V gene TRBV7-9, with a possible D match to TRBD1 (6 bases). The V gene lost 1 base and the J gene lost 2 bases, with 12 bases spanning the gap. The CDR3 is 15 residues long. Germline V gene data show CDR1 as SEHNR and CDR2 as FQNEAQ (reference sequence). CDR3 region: CASSLVGAGPYEQYF. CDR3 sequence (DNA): TGTGCCAGCAGCTTAGTGGGGGCAGGGCCCTACGAGCAGTACTTC.

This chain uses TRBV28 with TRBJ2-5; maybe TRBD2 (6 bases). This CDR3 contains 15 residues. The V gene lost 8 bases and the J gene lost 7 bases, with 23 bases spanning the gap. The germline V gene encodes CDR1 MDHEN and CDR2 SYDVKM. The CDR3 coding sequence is TGTGCCAGCCAGACTAGTTTAGGCCTAGCAGGGACCCAGTACTTC. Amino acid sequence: CASQTSLGLAGTQYF.

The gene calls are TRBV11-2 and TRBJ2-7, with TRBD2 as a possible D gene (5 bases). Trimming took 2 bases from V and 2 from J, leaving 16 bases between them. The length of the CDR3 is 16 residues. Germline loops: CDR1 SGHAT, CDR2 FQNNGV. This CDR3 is CASSLLFGVDPYEQYF. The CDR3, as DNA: TGTGCCAGCAGCTTACTTTTCGGGGTCGATCCCTACGAGCAGTACTTC.

CDR3 nucleotide sequence: TGTGCCAGCAGCCCCGGACCGTCACAGGACGACACTGAAGCTTTCTTT. This encodes CASSPGPSQDDTEAFF. V and J are TRBV5-5 and TRBJ1-1; perhaps TRBD1 as D (5 bases). V gave up 4 bases and J gave up 3 bases, with 19 bases separating them. The CDR3 consists of 16 residues. Per germline, CDR1 SGHKS and CDR2 YYEKEE (reference sequence).